This T cell receptor beta chain originates from a study of beta chain features in type 1 diabetes. Expressed TCRB transcripts were sequenced, since all the RNA that had been isolated was reverse transcribed. Some clones are missing from TCRdb's copy, which holds only in-frame ones; the method was immunoSEQ multiplex PCR. The sample lists 250,000 to 300,000 clones, 8% occurring once. The CDR3 length is 17 residues. V trimming: 3 bases; J trimming: 0 bases; junction bases outside the gene matches: 11. Germline-derived CDR1 and CDR2 are SGHVS and FNYEAQ. The chain combines TRBV7-6 with TRBJ2-7, with 7 bases matching TRBD1. The sample consisted of central memory CD4+ T cells from blood. The TCR was taken from a woman aged 18-29 years in good health. The CDR3 nucleotides read TGTGCCAGCAGCTTTGCCCCTACAGGGGCGACCTCCTACGAGCAGTACTTC. Its protein is CASSFAPTGATSYEQYF.